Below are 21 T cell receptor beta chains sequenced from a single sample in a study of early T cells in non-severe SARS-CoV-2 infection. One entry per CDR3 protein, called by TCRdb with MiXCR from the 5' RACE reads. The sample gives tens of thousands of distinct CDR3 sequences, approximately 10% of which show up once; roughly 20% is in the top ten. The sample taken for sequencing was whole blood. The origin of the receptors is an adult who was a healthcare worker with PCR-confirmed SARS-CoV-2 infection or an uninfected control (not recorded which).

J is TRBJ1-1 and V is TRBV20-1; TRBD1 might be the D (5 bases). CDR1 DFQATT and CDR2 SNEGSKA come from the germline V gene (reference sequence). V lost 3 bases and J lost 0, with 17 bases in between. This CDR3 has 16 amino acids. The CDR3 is CSARGHRRAMNTEAFF. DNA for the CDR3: TGCAGTGCTAGGGGGCACCGACGGGCCATGAACACTGAAGCTTTCTTT.

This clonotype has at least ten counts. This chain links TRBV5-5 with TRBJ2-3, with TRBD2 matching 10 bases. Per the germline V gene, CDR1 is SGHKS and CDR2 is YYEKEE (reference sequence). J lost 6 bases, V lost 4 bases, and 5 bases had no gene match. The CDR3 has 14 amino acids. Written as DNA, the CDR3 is TGTGCCAGCAGCAAGGGACTAGCGCGGGATACGCAGTATTTT. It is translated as CASSKGLARDTQYF.

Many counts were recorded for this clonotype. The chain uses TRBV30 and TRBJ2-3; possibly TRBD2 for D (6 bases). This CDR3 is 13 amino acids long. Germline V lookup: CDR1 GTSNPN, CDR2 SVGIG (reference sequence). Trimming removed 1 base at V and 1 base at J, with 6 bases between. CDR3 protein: CAWSGGGTDTQYF. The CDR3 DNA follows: TGTGCCTGGAGTGGCGGGGGCACAGATACGCAGTATTTT. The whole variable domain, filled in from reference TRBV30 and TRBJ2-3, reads SQTIHQWPATLVQPVGSPLSLECTVEGTSNPNLYWYRQAAGRGLQLLFYSVGIGQISSEVPQNLSASRPQDRQFILSSKKLLLSDSGFYLCAWSGGGTDTQYFGPGTRLTVL.

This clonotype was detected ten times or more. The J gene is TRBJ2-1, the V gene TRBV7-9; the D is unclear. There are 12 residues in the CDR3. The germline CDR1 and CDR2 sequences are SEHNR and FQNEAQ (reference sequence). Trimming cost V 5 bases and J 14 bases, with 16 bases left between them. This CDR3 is CASSRRPQEKFF. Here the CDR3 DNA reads TGTGCCAGCAGCCGCCGGCCCCAGGAGAAGTTCTTC. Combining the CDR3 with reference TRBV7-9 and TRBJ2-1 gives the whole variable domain DTGVSQNPRHKITKRGQNVTFRCDPISEHNRLYWYRQTLGQGPEFLTYFQNEAQLEKSRLLSDRFSAERPKGSFSTLEIQRTEQGDSAMYLCASSRRPQEKFFGPGTRLTVL.

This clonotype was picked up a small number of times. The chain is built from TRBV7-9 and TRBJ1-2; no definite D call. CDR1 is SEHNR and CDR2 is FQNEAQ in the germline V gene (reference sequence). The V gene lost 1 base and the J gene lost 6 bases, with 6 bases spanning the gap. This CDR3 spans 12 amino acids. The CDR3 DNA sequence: TGTGCCAGCAGCTTAGAGACGCATGGCTACACCTTC. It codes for CASSLETHGYTF. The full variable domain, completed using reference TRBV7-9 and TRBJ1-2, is DTGVSQNPRHKITKRGQNVTFRCDPISEHNRLYWYRQTLGQGPEFLTYFQNEAQLEKSRLLSDRFSAERPKGSFSTLEIQRTEQGDSAMYLCASSLETHGYTFGSGTRLTVV.

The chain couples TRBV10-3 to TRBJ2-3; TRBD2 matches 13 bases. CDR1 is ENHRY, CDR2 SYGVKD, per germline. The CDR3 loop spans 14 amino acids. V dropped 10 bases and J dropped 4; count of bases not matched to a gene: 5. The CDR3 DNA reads TGTGCCACAACTAGCGGGGGGGCCCCAGATACGCAGTATTTT. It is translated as CATTSGGAPDTQYF.

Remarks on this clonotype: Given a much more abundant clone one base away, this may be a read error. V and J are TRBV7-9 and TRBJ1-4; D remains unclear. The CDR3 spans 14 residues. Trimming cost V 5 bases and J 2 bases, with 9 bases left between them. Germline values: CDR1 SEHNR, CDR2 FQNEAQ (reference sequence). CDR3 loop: CASSLDSTNEKLFF. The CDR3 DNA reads TGTGCCAGCAGCCTGGATTCGACTAATGAAAAACTGTTTTTT.

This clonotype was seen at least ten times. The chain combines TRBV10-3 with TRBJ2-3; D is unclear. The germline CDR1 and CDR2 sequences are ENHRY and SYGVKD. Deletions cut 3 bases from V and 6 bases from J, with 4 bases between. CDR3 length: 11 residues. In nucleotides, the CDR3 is TGTGCCATCAGTGAAGGCGATACGCAGTATTTT. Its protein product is CAISEGDTQYF.

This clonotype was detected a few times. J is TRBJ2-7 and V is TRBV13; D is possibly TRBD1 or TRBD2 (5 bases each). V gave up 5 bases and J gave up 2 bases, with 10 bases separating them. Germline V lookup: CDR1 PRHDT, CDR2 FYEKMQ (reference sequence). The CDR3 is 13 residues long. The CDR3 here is CASSGRGPYEQYF. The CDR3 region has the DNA TGTGCCAGCAGCGGACGGGGACCCTACGAGCAGTACTTC.

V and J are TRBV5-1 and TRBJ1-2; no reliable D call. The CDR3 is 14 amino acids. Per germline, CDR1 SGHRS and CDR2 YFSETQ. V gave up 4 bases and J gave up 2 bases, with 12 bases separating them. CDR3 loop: CASSPPTQNYGYTF. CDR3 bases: TGCGCCAGCAGCCCCCCCACACAAAACTATGGCTACACCTTC. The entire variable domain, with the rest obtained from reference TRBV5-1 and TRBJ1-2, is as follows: KAGVTQTPRYLIKTRGQQVTLSCSPISGHRSVSWYQQTPGQGLQFLFEYFSETQRNKGNFPGRFSGRQFSNSRSEMNVSTLELGDSALYLCASSPPTQNYGYTFGSGTRLTVV.

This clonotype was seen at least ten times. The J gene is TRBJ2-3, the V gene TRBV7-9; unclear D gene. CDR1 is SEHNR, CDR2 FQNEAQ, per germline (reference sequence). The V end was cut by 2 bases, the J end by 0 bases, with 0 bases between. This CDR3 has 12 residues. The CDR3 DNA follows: TGTGCCAGCAGCTTAAGCACAGATACGCAGTATTTT. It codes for CASSLSTDTQYF.

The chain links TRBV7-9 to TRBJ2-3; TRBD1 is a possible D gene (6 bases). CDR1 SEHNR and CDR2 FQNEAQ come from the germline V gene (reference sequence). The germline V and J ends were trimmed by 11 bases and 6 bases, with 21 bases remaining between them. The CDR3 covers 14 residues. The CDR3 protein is CAGQWGLEMDTQYF. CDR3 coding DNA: TGTGCCGGACAATGGGGGCTAGAGATGGATACGCAGTATTTT.

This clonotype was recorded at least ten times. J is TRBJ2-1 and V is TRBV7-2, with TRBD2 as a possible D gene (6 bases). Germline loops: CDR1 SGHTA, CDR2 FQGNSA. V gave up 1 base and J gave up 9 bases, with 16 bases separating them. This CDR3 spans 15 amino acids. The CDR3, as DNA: TGTGCCAGCAGCTTAGGGAGTGGAGGGAATGGTGAGCAGTTCTTC. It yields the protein CASSLGSGGNGEQFF.

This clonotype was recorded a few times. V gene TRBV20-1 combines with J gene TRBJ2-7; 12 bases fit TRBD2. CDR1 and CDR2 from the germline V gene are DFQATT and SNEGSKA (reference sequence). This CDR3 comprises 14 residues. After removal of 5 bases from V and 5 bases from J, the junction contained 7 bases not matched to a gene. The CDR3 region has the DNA TGCAGTGCTCATCCTAGCGGGGGGGCCGACGAGCAGTACTTC. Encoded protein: CSAHPSGGADEQYF.

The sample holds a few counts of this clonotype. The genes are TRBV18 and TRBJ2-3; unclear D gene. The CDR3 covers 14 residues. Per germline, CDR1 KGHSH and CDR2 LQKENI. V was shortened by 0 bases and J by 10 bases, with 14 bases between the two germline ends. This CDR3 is CASSPPVAVRAQYF. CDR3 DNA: TGTGCCAGCTCACCACCGGTTGCGGTACGTGCGCAGTATTTT.

The CDR3 bases are TGCGCCAGCAGCCAAGACCGGACGAGCGCGTACGAGCAGTACTTC. This encodes CASSQDRTSAYEQYF. This chain connects TRBV4-1 to TRBJ2-7; no clear D gene. Germline values: CDR1 MGHRA, CDR2 YSYEKL. V shed 0 bases and J shed 4 bases, with 13 bases lying between them. The CDR3 loop spans 15 amino acids.

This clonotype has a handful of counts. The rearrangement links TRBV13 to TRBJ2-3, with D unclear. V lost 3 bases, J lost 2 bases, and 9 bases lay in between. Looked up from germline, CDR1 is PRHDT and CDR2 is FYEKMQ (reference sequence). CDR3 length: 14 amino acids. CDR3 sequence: CASSFGQLTDTQYF. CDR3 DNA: TGTGCCAGCAGCTTTGGTCAGCTCACAGATACGCAGTATTTT.

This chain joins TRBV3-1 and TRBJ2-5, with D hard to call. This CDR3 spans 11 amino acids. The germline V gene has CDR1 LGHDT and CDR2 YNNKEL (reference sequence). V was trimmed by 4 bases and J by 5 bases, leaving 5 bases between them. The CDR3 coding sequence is TGTGCCAGCAGCCGAAAGGAGACCCAGTACTTC. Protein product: CASSRKETQYF.

The CDR3 reads CASRFSSLDNEQFF. In nucleotides, the CDR3 is TGTGCCAGTAGGTTTTCTAGCTTGGACAATGAGCAGTTCTTC. This chain joins TRBV19 and TRBJ2-1; D may be TRBD2 (5 bases). Germline CDR1 and CDR2: LNHDA and SQIVND (reference sequence). The CDR3 is 14 residues long. Trimming pared 6 bases from V and 5 bases from J, leaving 14 bases between.

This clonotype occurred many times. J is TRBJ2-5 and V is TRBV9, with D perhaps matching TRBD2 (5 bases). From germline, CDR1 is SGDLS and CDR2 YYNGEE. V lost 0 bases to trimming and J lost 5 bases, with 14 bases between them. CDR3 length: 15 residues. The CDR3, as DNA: TGTGCCAGCAGCGTAGGGGTGCGTGGCGGGGAGACCCAGTACTTC. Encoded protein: CASSVGVRGGETQYF.

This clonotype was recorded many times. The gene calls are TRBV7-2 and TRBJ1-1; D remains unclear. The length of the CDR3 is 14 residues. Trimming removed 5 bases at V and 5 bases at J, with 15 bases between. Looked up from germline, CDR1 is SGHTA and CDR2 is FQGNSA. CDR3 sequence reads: CASSLGPMRTEAFF. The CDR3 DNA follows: TGTGCCAGCAGCCTCGGACCCATGAGGACTGAAGCTTTCTTT.